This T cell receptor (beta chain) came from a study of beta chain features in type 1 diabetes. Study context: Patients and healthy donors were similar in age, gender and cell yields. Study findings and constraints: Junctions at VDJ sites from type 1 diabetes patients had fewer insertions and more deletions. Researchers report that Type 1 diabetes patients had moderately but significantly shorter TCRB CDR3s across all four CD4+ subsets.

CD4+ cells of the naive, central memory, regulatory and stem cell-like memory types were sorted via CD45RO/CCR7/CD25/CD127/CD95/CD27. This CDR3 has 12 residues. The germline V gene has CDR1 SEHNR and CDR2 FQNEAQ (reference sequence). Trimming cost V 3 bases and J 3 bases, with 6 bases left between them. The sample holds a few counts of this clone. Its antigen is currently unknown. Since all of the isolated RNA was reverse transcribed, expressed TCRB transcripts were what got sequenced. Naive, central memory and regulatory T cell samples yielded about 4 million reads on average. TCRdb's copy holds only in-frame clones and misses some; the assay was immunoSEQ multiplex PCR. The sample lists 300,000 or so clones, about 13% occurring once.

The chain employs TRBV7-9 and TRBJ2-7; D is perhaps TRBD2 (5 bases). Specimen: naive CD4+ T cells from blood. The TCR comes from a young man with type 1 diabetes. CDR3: CASSFGVYEQYF. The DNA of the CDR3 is TGTGCCAGCAGCTTCGGGGTCTACGAGCAGTACTTC.